This is a list of T cell receptor beta chains from one sample in a study of blood T cell repertoires in COVID-19. Profiled with immunoSEQ multiplex PCR; TCRdb holds only in-frame clones, not every one. The data show a few hundred thousand clones, about 88% seen once. The sample consisted of peripheral blood. Receptors originate from a young man with active or convalescent COVID-19. Both conserved end residues are part of each CDR3. D genes are given only for firm matches. Expanded clones get a size class; other rows say once, few or many, or leave the size out.

clone size: .
V gene: TRBV9
D gene: .
J gene: TRBJ2-1
CDR3 protein: CASSVGDFSYNEQFF
CDR3 DNA: TGTGCCAGCAGCGTAGGCGACTTCTCCTACAATGAGCAGTTCTTC

clone size: once
V gene: TRBV5-1
D gene: .
J gene: TRBJ1-1
CDR3 protein: CASSPNRAREAFF
CDR3 DNA: TGCGCCAGCAGCCCAAACAGGGCTAGAGAAGCTTTCTTT

clone size: .
V gene: TRBV6-5
D gene: .
J gene: TRBJ2-7
CDR3 protein: CASSYSMTGTLWEQYF
CDR3 DNA: TGTGCCAGCAGTTACTCGATGACGGGGACACTGTGGGAGCAGTACTTC

clone size: .
V gene: TRBV5-4
D gene: TRBD1
J gene: TRBJ2-7
CDR3 protein: CASSLQGNEQYF
CDR3 DNA: TGTGCCAGCAGCTTACAGGGGAACGAGCAGTACTTC

clone size: .
V gene: TRBV7-9
D gene: .
J gene: TRBJ2-7
CDR3 protein: CASSLYRSADEQYF
CDR3 DNA: TGTGCCAGCAGCTTATATAGATCCGCCGACGAGCAGTACTTC

clone size: .
V gene: TRBV5-1
D gene: .
J gene: TRBJ2-1
CDR3 protein: CASSPFAVSYNEQFF
CDR3 DNA: TGCGCCAGCTCCCCCTTCGCGGTTTCCTACAATGAGCAGTTCTTC

clone size: .
V gene: TRBV24-1
D gene: .
J gene: TRBJ1-2
CDR3 protein: CATSEGGDYGYTF
CDR3 DNA: TGTGCCACCAGTGAGGGAGGGGACTATGGCTACACCTTC

clone size: .
V gene: TRBV19
D gene: TRBD2
J gene: TRBJ2-1
CDR3 protein: CASKPAGEGSEQFF
CDR3 DNA: TGTGCCAGTAAGCCAGCGGGAGAGGGGAGTGAGCAGTTCTTC

clone size: .
V gene: TRBV5-4
D gene: TRBD2
J gene: TRBJ2-3
CDR3 protein: CASSLRLAETDTQYF
CDR3 DNA: TGTGCCAGCAGCCTGAGACTAGCGGAAACAGATACGCAGTATTTT

clone size: .
V gene: TRBV11-3
D gene: .
J gene: TRBJ1-3
CDR3 protein: CASSIGRNTIYF
CDR3 DNA: TGTGCCAGCAGTATCGGTAGAAACACCATATATTTT

clone size: .
V gene: TRBV5-1
D gene: .
J gene: TRBJ1-2
CDR3 protein: CASRQGFSGYTF
CDR3 DNA: TGCGCCAGCAGACAGGGATTCAGCGGCTACACCTTC

clone size: .
V gene: TRBV19
D gene: .
J gene: TRBJ2-7
CDR3 protein: CASSISVGAFPYEQYF
CDR3 DNA: TGTGCCAGTAGTATATCCGTAGGGGCCTTCCCCTACGAGCAGTACTTC

clone size: .
V gene: TRBV15
D gene: TRBD1
J gene: TRBJ1-2
CDR3 protein: CATSTGTGFKGYTF
CDR3 DNA: TGTGCCACTAGCACCGGGACAGGGTTCAAAGGCTACACCTTC

clone size: .
V gene: TRBV18
D gene: .
J gene: TRBJ2-1
CDR3 protein: CASSPSQRPSSYNEQFF
CDR3 DNA: TGTGCCAGCTCACCGAGCCAGCGGCCGAGCTCCTACAATGAGCAGTTCTTC

clone size: .
V gene: TRBV9
D gene: TRBD1
J gene: TRBJ2-6
CDR3 protein: CASSGQGANVLTF
CDR3 DNA: TGTGCCAGCAGCGGACAGGGAGCCAACGTCCTGACTTTC

clone size: .
V gene: TRBV6-1
D gene: .
J gene: TRBJ2-5
CDR3 protein: CASSDNQETQYF
CDR3 DNA: TGTGCCAGCAGTGATAACCAAGAGACCCAGTACTTC

clone size: once
V gene: TRBV11-3
D gene: .
J gene: TRBJ1-2
CDR3 protein: CASSPYHTSNYGYTF
CDR3 DNA: TGTGCCAGCAGCCCCTACCATACCTCTAACTATGGCTACACCTTC

clone size: .
V gene: TRBV12-3/TRBV12-4
D gene: .
J gene: TRBJ2-7
CDR3 protein: CASSPGPYEQYF
CDR3 DNA: TGTGCCAGCAGTCCCGGTCCCTACGAGCAGTACTTC

clone size: .
V gene: TRBV4-3
D gene: TRBD2
J gene: TRBJ2-3
CDR3 protein: CASSQDQAGTLRTDTQYF
CDR3 DNA: TGCGCCAGCAGCCAAGATCAAGCGGGGACGCTACGCACAGATACGCAGTATTTT

clone size: once
V gene: TRBV6-5
D gene: .
J gene: TRBJ2-5
CDR3 protein: CASSPRRDSETQYF
CDR3 DNA: TGTGCCAGCAGTCCTCGACGGGATTCGGAGACCCAGTACTTC

clone size: .
V gene: TRBV9
D gene: TRBD1
J gene: TRBJ1-6
CDR3 protein: CASSAPGQGSSPLHF
CDR3 DNA: TGTGCCAGCAGCGCCCCGGGACAGGGGAGTTCACCCCTCCACTTT

clone size: .
V gene: TRBV4-2
D gene: .
J gene: TRBJ2-7
CDR3 protein: CASSQGPREQYF
CDR3 DNA: TGTGCCAGCAGCCAGGGCCCTCGGGAGCAGTACTTC

clone size: .
V gene: TRBV15
D gene: .
J gene: TRBJ1-2
CDR3 protein: CATSRDRLFGGYTF
CDR3 DNA: TGTGCCACCAGCAGAGACAGGTTGTTCGGCGGCTACACCTTC

clone size: .
V gene: TRBV12-5
D gene: TRBD1
J gene: TRBJ1-6
CDR3 protein: CASVLGGAGAPLHF
CDR3 DNA: TGTGCTAGTGTCCTAGGGGGCGCAGGGGCACCCCTCCACTTT

clone size: once
V gene: TRBV9
D gene: .
J gene: TRBJ1-2
CDR3 protein: CASSAREETRGYTF
CDR3 DNA: TGTGCCAGCAGCGCCAGGGAGGAAACGAGGGGCTACACCTTC

clone size: .
V gene: TRBV24-1
D gene: .
J gene: TRBJ2-2
CDR3 protein: CATSEERDTRGTGELFF
CDR3 DNA: TGTGCCACCAGTGAGGAACGGGACACCCGGGGTACCGGGGAGCTGTTTTTT